These 24 T cell receptor beta chains share one sample of origin, sequenced in a study of cytomegalovirus exposure and HLA in healthy donors. Both 60 Vbeta primers and 13 Jbeta primers went into the PCR. The assay was immunoSEQ multiplex PCR, and TCRdb's table has in-frame clones only and misses some. The table lists tens of thousands of clones. Sequenced: PBMCs. The receptors were gathered from a man in his forties in good health and CMV-seronegative.

The CDR3 loop reads CAQAGANVLTF. The CDR3 coding sequence is TGTGCGCAAGCAGGGGCCAACGTCCTGACTTTC. This sequence joins TRBV30 and TRBJ2-6; D is unclear. Germline lookup yields CDR1 GTSNPN and CDR2 SVGIG (reference sequence). The CDR3 consists of 11 residues.

This rearrangement joins TRBV6-4 to TRBJ2-3; D uncertain. From germline, CDR1 is MRHNA and CDR2 SNTAGT. Trimming pared 3 bases from V and 5 bases from J, leaving 9 bases between. The CDR3 covers 13 residues. In DNA form, the CDR3 reads TGTGCCAGCAGTGAACGGGTCGAAGATACGCAGTATTTT. Amino acid sequence: CASSERVEDTQYF.

The chain links TRBV5-6 to TRBJ1-5; D gene ambiguous. V was cut by 1 base and J by 5 bases, with 10 bases left in between. Germline loops: CDR1 SGHDT, CDR2 YYEEEE. The CDR3 covers 14 residues. This chain's CDR3 is CASSLSGPHQPQHF. The CDR3 nucleotides read TGTGCCAGCAGCTTGTCAGGTCCCCATCAGCCCCAGCATTTT.

CDR3 nucleotide sequence: TGTGCCTGGAGAGGTTCTTCATATACGGGGGGGGCCGTTGAGCAGTTCTTC. It is translated as CAWRGSSYTGGAVEQFF. The genes are TRBV30 and TRBJ2-1, with 8 bases matching TRBD2. Per the germline V gene, CDR1 is GTSNPN and CDR2 is SVGIG (reference sequence). The V gene end was trimmed by 3 bases and the J gene end by 9 bases; junction bases not matched to a gene: 19. CDR3 size: 17 residues.

This rearrangement joins TRBV9 to TRBJ1-2; TRBD1 matches 10 bases. The CDR3 totals 15 residues. J was trimmed by 5 bases and V by 3 bases; bases with no gene match: 7. Looked up from germline, CDR1 is SGDLS and CDR2 is YYNGEE. The CDR3 loop is CASSATGGASYGYTF. The CDR3 coding sequence is TGTGCCAGCAGCGCGACAGGGGGCGCCAGTTATGGCTACACCTTC.

The chain combines TRBV28 with TRBJ2-7, with 11 bases aligning to TRBD2. CDR1 is MDHEN, CDR2 SYDVKM, per germline. With 4 bases clipped from V and 4 bases from J, the junction kept 6 bases outside the gene matches. This CDR3 region has 15 residues. CDR3: CASSSLAGGVYEQYF. For the CDR3, the DNA is TGTGCCAGCAGTTCCCTAGCGGGGGGCGTTTACGAGCAGTACTTC.

V usage is TRBV5-1 and J usage is TRBJ1-4, with a tentative D call TRBD1 (5 bases). Germline loops: CDR1 SGHRS, CDR2 YFSETQ. Trimming took 0 bases from V and 5 from J, leaving 8 bases between them. CDR3 length: 14 amino acids. The CDR3 sequence: CASSLVGENEKLFF. Here the CDR3 DNA reads TGCGCCAGCAGCTTGGTAGGGGAAAATGAAAAACTGTTTTTT.

The rearrangement uses TRBV19 and TRBJ2-7; TRBD1 is a possible D gene (5 bases). V lost 5 bases and J 1 base, leaving 9 bases between the germline ends. The V gene's germline CDR1 is LNHDA and CDR2 SQIVND (reference sequence). CDR3 size: 13 residues. The CDR3 reads CASSGQGSYEQYF. The CDR3 DNA reads as TGTGCCAGTAGTGGGCAGGGTTCCTACGAGCAGTACTTC.

The chain links TRBV28 to TRBJ1-2, with a weak D call TRBD1 (5 bases). Per germline, CDR1 MDHEN and CDR2 SYDVKM. Deletions cut 6 bases from V and 4 bases from J, with 12 bases between. CDR3 length: 13 amino acids. CDR3 sequence: CASRDTDGYGYTF. In DNA form, the CDR3 reads TGTGCCAGCAGGGACACCGACGGCTATGGCTACACCTTC.

V and J are TRBV9 and TRBJ2-7, with 14 bases fitting TRBD2. V lost 3 bases and J lost 1; bases outside the gene matches: 12. The CDR3 spans 19 residues. In germline, CDR1 is SGDLS, CDR2 YYNGEE. CDR3 loop: CASSAGTGTSGGPSYEQYF. The CDR3 DNA follows: TGTGCCAGCAGCGCCGGCACCGGGACTAGCGGGGGTCCTTCCTACGAGCAGTACTTC. Filled out from reference TRBV9 and TRBJ2-7, the complete variable domain reads DSGVTQTPKHLITATGQRVTLRCSPRSGDLSVYWYQQSLDQGLQFLIQYYNGEERAKGNILERFSAQQFPDLHSELNLSSLELGDSALYFCASSAGTGTSGGPSYEQYFGPGTRLTVT.

The V gene is TRBV19, the J gene TRBJ2-2, with TRBD2 identical over 9 bases. This CDR3 contains 16 residues. V shed 5 bases and J 7 bases; nucleotides not matched to a gene: 11. CDR1 LNHDA and CDR2 SQIVND come from the germline V gene (reference sequence). The CDR3 loop reads CASSAASGERSGELFF. The CDR3 DNA sequence: TGTGCCAGTAGTGCCGCTAGCGGGGAAAGAAGCGGGGAGCTGTTTTTT.

V and J are TRBV6-1 and TRBJ1-2, with TRBD1 matching 8 bases. V trimming: 1 base; J trimming: 8 bases; junction bases outside the gene matches: 12. Germline CDR1 reads MNHNS; CDR2 reads SASEGT. CDR3 length: 16 amino acids. The CDR3 DNA reads TGTGCCAGCAGTGAAGGAGGGACAGGTATATCTCGGGGCTACACCTTC. It yields the protein CASSEGGTGISRGYTF.

The gene calls are TRBV5-1 and TRBJ2-2, with 7 positions matching TRBD2. V shed 5 bases and J 1 base; nucleotides not matched to a gene: 5. Germline V gives CDR1 SGHRS, CDR2 YFSETQ. CDR3 length: 15 amino acids. This CDR3 is CASRKSGENTGELFF. DNA of the CDR3: TGCGCCAGCAGAAAGAGCGGGGAGAACACCGGGGAGCTGTTTTTT.

The rearrangement links TRBV19 to TRBJ2-2; D unresolved. The CDR3 extends over 16 amino acids. Germline values: CDR1 LNHDA, CDR2 SQIVND (reference sequence). Trimming cost V 7 bases and J 0 bases, with 15 bases left between them. CDR3 residues: CASTPPGQANTGELFF. The CDR3 bases are TGTGCCAGTACCCCACCTGGGCAGGCGAACACCGGGGAGCTGTTTTTT.

This rearrangement joins TRBV7-8 to TRBJ1-1; D is undetermined. V lost 5 bases, J lost 1 base, and 17 bases lay in between. This CDR3 is built from 16 residues. CDR1 SGHVS and CDR2 FQNEAQ come from the germline V gene. The CDR3: CASSPAGGRKNTEAFF. The CDR3 DNA reads TGTGCCAGCAGCCCGGCCGGAGGTCGCAAGAACACTGAAGCTTTCTTT.

The chain employs TRBV10-3 and TRBJ2-2; D ambiguous. CDR1 is ENHRY and CDR2 is SYGVKD in the germline V gene. V was cut by 3 bases and J by 2 bases, with 4 bases left in between. This CDR3 region has 13 residues. CDR3 in amino acids: CAISDRNTGELFF. For the CDR3, the DNA is TGTGCCATCAGTGACAGAAACACCGGGGAGCTGTTTTTT.

V gene TRBV5-4 combines with J gene TRBJ1-2, with D possibly being TRBD1 (6 bases). The V gene lost 3 bases and the J gene lost 4 bases, with 10 bases spanning the gap. Germline lookup yields CDR1 SGHNT and CDR2 YYREEE (reference sequence). This CDR3 contains 13 residues. The CDR3 spells CASSSGQSYGYTF. The CDR3 DNA is TGTGCCAGCAGCTCGGGACAAAGCTATGGCTACACCTTC.

This chain links TRBV6-5 with TRBJ1-2; no definite D call. V lost 5 bases and J 2 bases, leaving 15 bases between the germline ends. The CDR3 sequence is 15 residues long. The germline V gene encodes CDR1 MNHEY and CDR2 SVGAGI. The CDR3 reads CASSQKPGTNYGYTF. The CDR3 DNA follows: TGTGCCAGCAGTCAAAAACCGGGAACAAACTATGGCTACACCTTC.

This chain's CDR3 is CASSLAGGTDYGYTF. The CDR3 nucleotides read TGTGCCAGCAGCTTAGCGGGAGGGACCGACTATGGCTACACCTTC. The chain joins TRBV7-2 to TRBJ1-2; D is possibly TRBD1 (5 bases). CDR1 and CDR2 from the germline V gene are SGHTA and FQGNSA. Trimming removed 0 bases at V and 3 bases at J, with 11 bases between. The CDR3 runs to 15 residues.

The chain recombines TRBV28 with TRBJ2-5, with 9 positions matching TRBD1. This CDR3 contains 15 residues. Losses at the gene ends were 5 bases for V and 3 bases for J; bases not matched to a gene: 7. Germline CDR1 MDHEN, CDR2 SYDVKM. The CDR3 loop is CASSNSGQGKETQYF. The CDR3, as DNA: TGTGCCAGCAGTAACTCGGGACAGGGAAAAGAGACCCAGTACTTC.

The chain couples TRBV5-6 to TRBJ1-1, with D uncertain. The CDR3 extends over 14 amino acids. Germline lookup yields CDR1 SGHDT and CDR2 YYEEEE. The germline V and J ends were trimmed by 1 base and 0 bases, with 7 bases remaining between them. CDR3 nucleotide sequence: TGTGCCAGCAGCTTGAAGACAATGAACACTGAAGCTTTCTTT. Its translation: CASSLKTMNTEAFF. Full variable domain (outside the CDR3, taken from reference TRBV5-6 and TRBJ1-1): DAGVTQSPTHLIKTRGQQVTLRCSPKSGHDTVSWYQQALGQGPQFIFQYYEEEERQRGNFPDRFSGHQFPNYSSELNVNALLLGDSALYLCASSLKTMNTEAFFGQGTRLTVV.

This rearrangement joins TRBV11-2 to TRBJ1-3; no definite D call. Trimming removed 8 bases from V and 0 bases from J, with 14 bases in between. CDR3 length: 15 amino acids. Germline V gene sequence: CDR1 SGHAT, CDR2 FQNNGV. The CDR3 coding sequence is TGTGCCAGCGGCCCGGAAGGGAGCTCTGGAAACACCATATATTTT. It translates to CASGPEGSSGNTIYF.

The chain carries TRBV20-1 and TRBJ2-5, with 8 positions matching TRBD1. The trim removed 6 bases at V and 9 bases at J, leaving 6 bases unmatched. CDR1 is DFQATT and CDR2 is SNEGSKA in the germline V gene (reference sequence). The CDR3 is 11 residues long. The CDR3 loop is CSATDRESQYF. CDR3 bases: TGCAGTGCCACGGACAGGGAGTCCCAGTACTTC.

The V gene is TRBV5-4, the J gene TRBJ1-3; TRBD1 matches at 8 bases. Unmatched junction bases numbered 3, after V lost 1 base and J lost 0 bases. This CDR3 is built from 16 residues. Looked up from germline, CDR1 is SGHNT and CDR2 is YYREEE (reference sequence). The chain's CDR3 is CASSLWTGHSGNTIYF. CDR3 nucleotides: TGTGCCAGCAGCTTGTGGACAGGGCACTCTGGAAACACCATATATTTT.